The rows below give T cell receptor beta chains drawn from one sample of a study of blood T cell repertoires in COVID-19. Using immunoSEQ multiplex PCR, the repertoire was profiled, and TCRdb retains in-frame clones only, with some absent. The sample records 75,000 to 100,000 clones, approximately 86% being singletons. The specimen was peripheral blood. The receptors stem from an elderly woman with acute or convalescent COVID-19. Each CDR3 is given with its conserved first and last residue. A D gene is named only where the DNA matches it firmly. The size of a clone is reported for some rows only, either as once, few or many, or as a class for expanded clones.

abundance: NA; v_gene: TRBV11-2; len: 14; j_gene: TRBJ1-1; d_gene: NA; CDR3aa: CASSETGIRTEAFF; CDR3nt: TGTGCCAGCAGCGAAACAGGGATAAGGACTGAAGCTTTCTTT
abundance: NA; v_gene: TRBV5-1; len: 13; j_gene: TRBJ2-7; d_gene: TRBD2; CDR3aa: CASTLAGSYEQYF; CDR3nt: TGCGCCAGCACCCTAGCGGGTTCCTACGAGCAGTACTTC
abundance: NA; v_gene: TRBV7-2; len: 15; j_gene: TRBJ2-5; d_gene: TRBD2; CDR3aa: CASSAGLAGAETQYF; CDR3nt: TGTGCCAGCAGCGCCGGACTAGCGGGGGCAGAGACCCAGTACTTC
abundance: NA; v_gene: TRBV9; len: 11; j_gene: TRBJ1-1; d_gene: NA; CDR3aa: CASGLEGRAFF; CDR3nt: TGTGCCAGCGGGCTTGAAGGTAGGGCTTTCTTT
abundance: NA; v_gene: TRBV5-1; len: 13; j_gene: TRBJ1-2; d_gene: NA; CDR3aa: CASSLGDNKGYTF; CDR3nt: TGCGCCAGCAGCTTGGGGGACAACAAAGGCTACACCTTC
abundance: NA; v_gene: TRBV3-1/TRBV3-2; len: 15; j_gene: TRBJ1-6; d_gene: NA; CDR3aa: CASSQARGVSSPLHF; CDR3nt: TGTGCCAGCAGCCAAGCTCGGGGGGTGAGTTCACCCCTCCACTTT
abundance: NA; v_gene: TRBV3-1/TRBV3-2; len: 14; j_gene: TRBJ1-2; d_gene: NA; CDR3aa: CASSSRVKTYGYTF; CDR3nt: TGTGCCAGCAGTTCCAGGGTCAAGACCTATGGCTACACCTTC
abundance: NA; v_gene: TRBV28; len: 17; j_gene: TRBJ1-5; d_gene: NA; CDR3aa: CASSFSGSGLRSQPQHF; CDR3nt: TGTGCCAGCAGTTTTAGTGGTTCGGGACTTAGGAGTCAGCCCCAGCATTTT
abundance: NA; v_gene: TRBV12-3/TRBV12-4; len: 12; j_gene: TRBJ2-6; d_gene: NA; CDR3aa: CASLYGANVLTF; CDR3nt: TGTGCCAGCCTATATGGGGCCAACGTCCTGACTTTC
abundance: NA; v_gene: TRBV6-5; len: 15; j_gene: TRBJ1-1; d_gene: TRBD1; CDR3aa: CASRDTDRANTEAFF; CDR3nt: TGTGCCAGCAGGGACACGGACAGGGCGAACACTGAAGCTTTCTTT
abundance: NA; v_gene: TRBV24-1; len: 13; j_gene: TRBJ1-5; d_gene: NA; CDR3aa: CATSMQDNQPQHF; CDR3nt: TGTGCCACCAGTATGCAGGACAATCAGCCCCAGCATTTT
abundance: NA; v_gene: TRBV10-3; len: 15; j_gene: TRBJ2-1; d_gene: TRBD2; CDR3aa: CAISETSGVYNEQFF; CDR3nt: TGTGCCATCAGTGAGACTAGCGGGGTTTACAATGAGCAGTTCTTC
abundance: NA; v_gene: TRBV7-9; len: 15; j_gene: TRBJ1-6; d_gene: TRBD1; CDR3aa: CASSLGPGGNSPLHF; CDR3nt: TGTGCCAGCAGCTTAGGACCAGGGGGAAATTCACCCCTCCACTTT
abundance: NA; v_gene: TRBV7-3; len: 14; j_gene: TRBJ1-1; d_gene: NA; CDR3aa: CASSLQGGDTEAFF; CDR3nt: TGTGCCAGCAGCTTACAGGGAGGGGACACTGAAGCTTTCTTT
abundance: once; v_gene: TRBV28; len: 11; j_gene: TRBJ1-2; d_gene: NA; CDR3aa: CASSRNYGYTF; CDR3nt: TGTGCCAGTTCCAGAAACTATGGCTACACCTTC
abundance: NA; v_gene: TRBV27; len: 15; j_gene: TRBJ1-2; d_gene: TRBD1; CDR3aa: CASSSPDRGLYGYTF; CDR3nt: TGTGCCAGCAGTTCCCCGGACAGGGGGCTCTATGGCTACACCTTC